This T cell receptor (beta chain) was retrieved from a study of cytomegalovirus exposure and HLA in healthy donors. Trimming at V came to 6 bases and at J to 7 bases, leaving 12 bases not matched to a gene. CDR1 MDHEN and CDR2 SYDVKM come from the germline V gene. The CDR3 totals 16 residues. The PCR used 60 Vbeta and 13 Jbeta primers. Sequenced by immunoSEQ multiplex PCR; TCRdb stores in-frame clones only, minus some. The sample has about 160,000 clones, around four fifths seen once; the top ten hold around a tenth. This chain joins TRBV28 and TRBJ1-4, with 9 bases fitting TRBD1. This clonotype was obtained from a middle-aged man in good health and CMV-seropositive. The sample consisted of PBMCs. CDR3 protein: CASSQSSGTGREKLFF. The CDR3 DNA reads TGTGCCAGCAGCCAATCCTCCGGGACAGGGCGTGAAAAACTGTTTTTT.